This TCR beta chain was documented in a study of human T cells and chemical hapten exposure. Study-level information: There were weekly diphenylcyclopropenone doses to the scalp for patients throughout the roughly 24-week study.

TCRdb analysed the RACE reads with MiXCR anew, one entry per CDR3 protein. The profile covers 95,000 to 150,000 distinct CDR3 sequences, with roughly 13% appearing a single time and less than 0.95% taken by the ten largest. As for time point: patch test 1, 2 weeks after DPC sensitization. The treatment was: therapeutic diphenylcyclopropenone sensitization with weekly scalp DPC. Alopecia patients deemed DPC-suitable, aged 18 to 70, excluding pregnancy. Germline CDR1 MNHEY, CDR2 SMNVEV (reference sequence). The CDR3 has 15 amino acids. V was clipped by 5 bases and J by 3 bases; unmatched bases: 5. This clonotype was observed a handful of times.

This TCR came from a young man with alopecia areata. Some clones in this sample may be carry-over from other donors' samples. V is TRBV27 and J is TRBJ1-4; 8 bases agree with TRBD1. Sequencing used whole blood, obtained in connection with sensitization to the hapten diphenylcyclopropenone (DPC). CDR3 DNA sequence: TGTGCCAGCAGTATGACAGGGGCGGCTAATGAAAAACTGTTTTTT. This codes for CASSMTGAANEKLFF.